This TCR beta chain stems from a study of control samples from healthy donors and cancer patients. Here immunoSEQ multiplex PCR was the method, and the copy in TCRdb shows in-frame clones only, minus some. The sample includes approximately 120,000 clones, about 92% seen only once; the top ten take around 0.6%. The sequenced material came from PBMCs. This clonotype was obtained from a man at least 80 years old with head and neck cancer.

The CDR3 sequence: CASSSREGPTEAFF. The CDR3 coding sequence is TGTGCCAGCAGCTCGAGAGAGGGTCCGACTGAAGCTTTCTTT. The rearrangement links TRBV11-3 to TRBJ1-1; D gene unclear. Per germline, CDR1 SGHNT and CDR2 YENEEA. The V and J ends lost 4 bases and 5 bases respectively, with 14 bases between them. The CDR3 is 14 residues long.